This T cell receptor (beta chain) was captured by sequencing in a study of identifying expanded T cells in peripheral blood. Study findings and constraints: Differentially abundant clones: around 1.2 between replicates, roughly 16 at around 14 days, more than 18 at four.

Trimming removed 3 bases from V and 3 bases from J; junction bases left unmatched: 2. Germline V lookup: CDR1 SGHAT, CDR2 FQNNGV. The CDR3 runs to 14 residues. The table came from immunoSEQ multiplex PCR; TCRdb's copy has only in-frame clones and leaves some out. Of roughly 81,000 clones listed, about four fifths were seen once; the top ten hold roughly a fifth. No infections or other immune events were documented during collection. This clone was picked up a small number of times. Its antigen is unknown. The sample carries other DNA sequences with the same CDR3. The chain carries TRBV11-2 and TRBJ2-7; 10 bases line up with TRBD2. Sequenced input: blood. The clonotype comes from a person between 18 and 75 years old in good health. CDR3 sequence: CASSLTSGFYEQYF. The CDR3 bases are TGTGCCAGCAGCTTGACTAGCGGGTTCTACGAGCAGTACTTC.